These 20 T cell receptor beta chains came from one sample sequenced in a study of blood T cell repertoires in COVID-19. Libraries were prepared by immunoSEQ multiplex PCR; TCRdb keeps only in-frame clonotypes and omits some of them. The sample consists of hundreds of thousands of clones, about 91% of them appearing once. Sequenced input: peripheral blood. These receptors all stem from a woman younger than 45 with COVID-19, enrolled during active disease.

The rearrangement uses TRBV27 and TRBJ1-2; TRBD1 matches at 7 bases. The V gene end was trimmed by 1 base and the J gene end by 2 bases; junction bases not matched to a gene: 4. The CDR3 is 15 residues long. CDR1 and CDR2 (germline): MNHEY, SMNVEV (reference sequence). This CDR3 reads CASSLFAGQNYGYTF. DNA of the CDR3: TGTGCCAGCAGTTTATTTGCGGGACAGAACTATGGCTACACCTTC.

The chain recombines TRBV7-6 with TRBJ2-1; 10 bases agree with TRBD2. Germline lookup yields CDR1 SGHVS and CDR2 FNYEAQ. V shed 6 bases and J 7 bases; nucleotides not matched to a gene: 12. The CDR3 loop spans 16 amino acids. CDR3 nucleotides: TGTGCCAGCAGGGGGGTAGCGGGAGGTTCGAAGAATGAGCAGTTCTTC. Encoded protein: CASRGVAGGSKNEQFF.

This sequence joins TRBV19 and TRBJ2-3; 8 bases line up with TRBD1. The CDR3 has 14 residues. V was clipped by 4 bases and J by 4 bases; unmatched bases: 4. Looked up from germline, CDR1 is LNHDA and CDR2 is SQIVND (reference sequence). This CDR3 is CASSRSRGPDTQYF. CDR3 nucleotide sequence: TGTGCCAGTAGTAGGTCCAGGGGGCCAGATACGCAGTATTTT.

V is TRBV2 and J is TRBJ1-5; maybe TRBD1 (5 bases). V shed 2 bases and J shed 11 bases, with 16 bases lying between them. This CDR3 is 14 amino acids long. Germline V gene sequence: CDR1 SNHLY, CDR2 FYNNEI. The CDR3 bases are TGTGCCAGCAGTGAATTGGGACGGGGGGGGGCCCAGCATTTT. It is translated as CASSELGRGGAQHF. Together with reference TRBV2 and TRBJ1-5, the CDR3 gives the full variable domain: EPEVTQTPSHQVTQMGQEVILRCVPISNHLYFYWYRQILGQKVEFLVSFYNNEISEKSEIFDDQFSVERPDGSNFTLKIRSTKLEDSAMYFCASSELGRGGAQHFGDGTRLSIL.

Here the CDR3 reads CASTHGTGSGNEQFF. The CDR3 DNA reads as TGTGCCAGTACCCATGGGACAGGGTCCGGCAATGAGCAGTTCTTC. The chain links TRBV19 to TRBJ2-1; 9 bases match TRBD1. Losses at the gene ends were 7 bases for V and 6 bases for J; bases not matched to a gene: 10. Germline CDR1 LNHDA, CDR2 SQIVND (reference sequence). The CDR3 is 15 amino acids.

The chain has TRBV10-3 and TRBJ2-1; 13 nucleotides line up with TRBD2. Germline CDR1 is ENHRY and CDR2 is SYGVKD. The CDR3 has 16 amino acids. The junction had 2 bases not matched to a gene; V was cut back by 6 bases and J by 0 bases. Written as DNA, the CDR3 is TGTGCCATCAGCAGACTAGCGGGAGGCTCCTACAATGAGCAGTTCTTC. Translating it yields CAISRLAGGSYNEQFF.

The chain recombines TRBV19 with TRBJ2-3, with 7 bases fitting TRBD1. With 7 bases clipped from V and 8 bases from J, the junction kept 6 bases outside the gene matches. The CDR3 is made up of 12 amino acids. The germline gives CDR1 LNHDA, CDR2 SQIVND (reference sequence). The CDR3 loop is CASTTNRGTQYF. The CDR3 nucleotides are TGTGCCAGTACAACGAACAGGGGTACGCAGTATTTT.

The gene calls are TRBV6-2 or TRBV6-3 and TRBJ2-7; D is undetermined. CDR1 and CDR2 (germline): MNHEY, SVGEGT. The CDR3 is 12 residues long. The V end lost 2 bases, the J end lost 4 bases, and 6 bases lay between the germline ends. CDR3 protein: CASSYPRYEQYV. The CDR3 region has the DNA TGTGCCAGCAGTTACCCCAGATACGAGCAGTACGTC.

DNA of the CDR3: TGCGCCAGCAGCTTGGCAGAAGACAGGGGGCAGAGCACAGATACGCAGTATTTT. Its protein is CASSLAEDRGQSTDTQYF. The chain recombines TRBV5-1 with TRBJ2-3, with 10 positions matching TRBD1. Germline V gene data show CDR1 as SGHRS and CDR2 as YFSETQ. Trimming cost V 0 bases and J 0 bases; bases outside gene matches: 7. This CDR3 has 18 residues.

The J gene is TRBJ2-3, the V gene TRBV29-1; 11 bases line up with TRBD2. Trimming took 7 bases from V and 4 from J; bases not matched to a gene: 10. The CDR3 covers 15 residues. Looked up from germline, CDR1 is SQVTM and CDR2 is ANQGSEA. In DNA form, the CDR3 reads TGCAGCGCCCAGCCCGTAGCGGGGGGGGCAGATACGCAGTATTTT. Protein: CSAQPVAGGADTQYF.

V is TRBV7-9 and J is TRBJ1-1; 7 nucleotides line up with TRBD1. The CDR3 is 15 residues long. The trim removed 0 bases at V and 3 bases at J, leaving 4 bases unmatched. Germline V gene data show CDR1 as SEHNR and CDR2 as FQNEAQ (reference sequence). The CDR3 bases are TGTGCCAGCAGCTTAGCCTTAGACAGGGACACTGAAGCTTTCTTT. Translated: CASSLALDRDTEAFF.

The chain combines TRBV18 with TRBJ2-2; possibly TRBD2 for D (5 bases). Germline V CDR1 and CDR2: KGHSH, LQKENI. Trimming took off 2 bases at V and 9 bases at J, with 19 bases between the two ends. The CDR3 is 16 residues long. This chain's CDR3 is CASSPIEPAGGRELFF. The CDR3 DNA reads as TGTGCCAGCTCACCAATTGAGCCCGCGGGCGGCCGGGAGCTGTTTTTT. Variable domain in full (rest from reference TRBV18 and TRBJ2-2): NAGVMQNPRHLVRRRGQEARLRCSPMKGHSHVYWYRQLPEEGLKFMVYLQKENIIDESGMPKERFSAEFPKEGPSILRIQQVVRGDSAAYFCASSPIEPAGGRELFFGEGSRLTVL.

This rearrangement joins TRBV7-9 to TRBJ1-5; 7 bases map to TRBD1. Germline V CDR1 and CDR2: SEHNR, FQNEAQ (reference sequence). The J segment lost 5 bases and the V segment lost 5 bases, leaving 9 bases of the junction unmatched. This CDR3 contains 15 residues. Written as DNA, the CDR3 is TGTGCCAGCAGCCCGACAGGGCGGGACGATCAGCCCCAGCATTTT. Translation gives CASSPTGRDDQPQHF.

The CDR3 is CASSIGPGGNTEAFF. CDR3 nucleotide sequence: TGTGCCAGTAGTATAGGGCCGGGAGGGAACACTGAAGCTTTCTTT. The rearrangement links TRBV19 to TRBJ1-1; D gene ambiguous. The CDR3 has 15 amino acids. V was clipped by 1 base and J by 1 base, with 10 bases between them. Germline CDR1 LNHDA, CDR2 SQIVND (reference sequence).

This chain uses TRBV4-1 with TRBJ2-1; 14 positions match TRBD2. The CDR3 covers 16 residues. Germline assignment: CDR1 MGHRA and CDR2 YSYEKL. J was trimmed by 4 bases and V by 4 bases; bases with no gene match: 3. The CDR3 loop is CASSLGTSGSYNEQFF. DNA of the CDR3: TGCGCCAGCAGCCTTGGGACTAGCGGGAGTTACAATGAGCAGTTCTTC.

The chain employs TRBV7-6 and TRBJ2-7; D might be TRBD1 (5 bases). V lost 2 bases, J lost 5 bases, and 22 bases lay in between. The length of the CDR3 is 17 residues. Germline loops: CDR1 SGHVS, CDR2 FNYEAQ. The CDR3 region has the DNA TGTGCCAGCAGCTTATATCCCCCACAGGACGGAAGGGACGAGCAGTACTTC. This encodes CASSLYPPQDGRDEQYF. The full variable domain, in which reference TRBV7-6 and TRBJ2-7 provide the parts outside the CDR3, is GAGVSQSPRYKVTKRGQDVALRCDPISGHVSLYWYRQALGQGPEFLTYFNYEAQQDKSGLPNDRFSAERPEGSISTLTIQRTEQRDSAMYRCASSLYPPQDGRDEQYFGPGTRLTVT.

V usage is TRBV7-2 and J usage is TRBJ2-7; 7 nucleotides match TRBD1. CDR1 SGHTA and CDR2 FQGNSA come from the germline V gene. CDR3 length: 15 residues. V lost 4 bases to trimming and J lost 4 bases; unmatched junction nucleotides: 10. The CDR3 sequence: CASSSAGTDRYEQYF. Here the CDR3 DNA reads TGTGCCAGCAGCTCGGCCGGGACAGACCGGTACGAGCAGTACTTC. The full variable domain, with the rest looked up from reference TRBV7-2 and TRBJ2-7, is GAGVSQSPSNKVTEKGKDVELRCDPISGHTALYWYRQSLGQGLEFLIYFQGNSAPDKSGLPSDRFSAERTGGSVSTLTIQRTQQEDSAVYLCASSSAGTDRYEQYFGPGTRLTVT.

CDR3 sequence: CASRSPPGTAFSYEQYF. In nucleotides, the CDR3 is TGTGCAAGTCGCTCACCGCCCGGGACAGCTTTCTCCTACGAGCAGTACTTC. The chain joins TRBV12-2 to TRBJ2-7; TRBD1 is the table's D call, not checked against the DNA. TRBV12-2 is a pseudogene. There are 17 residues in the CDR3.

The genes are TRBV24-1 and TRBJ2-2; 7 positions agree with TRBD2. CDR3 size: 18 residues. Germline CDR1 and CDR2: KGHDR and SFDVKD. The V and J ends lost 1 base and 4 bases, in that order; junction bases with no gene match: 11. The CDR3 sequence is CATSDFRSQRGFTGELFF. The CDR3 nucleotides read TGTGCCACCAGTGATTTTCGGTCCCAGCGGGGATTCACCGGGGAGCTGTTTTTT.

In DNA form, the CDR3 reads TGCAGCGTTGGGGGAGACAGGGGTCGGAGCACAGATACGCAGTATTTT. Protein: CSVGGDRGRSTDTQYF. This chain connects TRBV29-1 to TRBJ2-3; 8 nucleotides line up with TRBD1. J lost 0 bases, V lost 4 bases, and 9 bases had no gene match. CDR1 and CDR2 from the germline V gene are SQVTM and ANQGSEA. CDR3 size: 16 residues.